This T cell receptor (beta chain) was recovered during a study of molecular identifiers for immune sequencing clone quantification (dated by TCRdb to 2017 to 2018). For the study in its entirety: For a replicate experiment, RNA from approximately 20,000 or 100,000 naive CD8 T cells was divided into five aliquots, of which four were sequenced. The study was a methods study using CD8 T cells to benchmark molecular-identifier clustering-based TCR repertoire sequencing (MIDCIRS) and TCR RNA copy counting. The study at large found these results: When barcode sub-clustering was omitted, TCR diversity was inflated by chimeric consensus sequences, with chimeras reaching as high as 47%. The sizes of highly expanded clones could end up underestimated when identical TCR molecules share a barcode. The naive libraries included spiked-in Jurkat TCR RNA (roughly nine copies' worth), and this Jurkat TCR RNA is not part of the donor repertoire. Modeling indicated roughly 3.2 TCR RNA copies recovered per cell, compared with around 11 by digital PCR, which implies a capture efficiency of approximately 30%. Spiked-in Jurkat TCR RNA equal to a single cell's worth was reported to be detectable even within 1,200,000 naive CD8 T cells. In CMV-specific effector cells, over 99% of molecules were held by clones above 20 RNA copies, whereas under 1% of molecules were held by such clones in naive cells.

The library was built by means of PCR. Sequencing was performed on an Illumina HiSeq 4000. Preparation of bulk TCR libraries followed a previously described approach, with the TCR primers listed in Table S5. Total RNA was purified with the Qiagen AllPrep DNA/RNA kit. Before any analysis, reads coming from multiple sequencing runs of the same library were combined into one pool. As for how the authors treated the data: Reads were retained only if their TCR constant sequence matched exactly, and those retained reads were trimmed to 150 nt and grouped according to their 12-nt molecular barcodes. Reads within each barcode group were sub-clustered using a 15% Levenshtein threshold, and quality-weighted consensus sequences were constructed for each RNA molecule. Non-functional sequences were filtered out, along with any lower-count sequence sitting one edit away from another sequence. On the basis of fitting two negative binomial distributions, barcode sub-clusters with fewer than 20% of the maximum read count were discarded. Using fastp trimming at Q25 and MiXCR clonotype assembly, TCRdb reanalyzed the public sequencing data and kept in-frame beta chains. Entries that share a CDR3 protein sequence are merged under the most common genes and DNA. TCRdb, not the original authors, processed these V and J calls. The sample yields approximately 550,000 distinct CDR3 sequences; about 21% were counted once. Clones ranked in the top ten supply roughly 0.81% of the sample.

This clonotype came up many times. The specificity of this receptor is unknown. No quality values exist for individual bases; no much larger clone is one base distant. The germline V gene provides CDR1 SGHDT and CDR2 YYEEEE. The CDR3 spans 14 residues, from the cysteine through the phenylalanine. Only the CDR3 region is kept as DNA, spanning 42 bases read in frame from base 1. Between the V and J ends, shortened by 1 base and 6 bases respectively, the junction contains 14 bases. Libraries of naive CD8 T cells were built from approximately 20,000 to 980,000 sorted cells, with 10%, 30% or 50% of the purified RNA used. On a BD FACSAria II, naive CD8 T cells were FACS-sorted as CD8+CD4-CCR7+CD45RA+ and collected into RLT Plus buffer. Detection sensitivity was tested by spiking Jurkat RNA equal to around 11 TCR copies' worth into samples containing about 18,000-1,000,000 naive CD8 T cells. CD8 T cells were enriched with RosetteSep CD8+ T Cell Enrichment Cocktail and Ficoll-Paque, followed by ACK red cell lysis.

Material for sequencing was naive CD8+ T cells from blood, with Jurkat cell RNA spiked in. The cell subset or site tag for this specimen amounts to: FACS-sorted CD8+CD4-CCR7+CD45RA+ naive T cells. The sequence is built from TRBV5-6 and TRBJ2-7; TRBD1 is perhaps the D gene, given 5 matching bases. The receptor's source is a human donor in good health. Some libraries in this study had Jurkat cell RNA spiked in. This receptor has the CDR3 CASSLTPARAEQYF. Read as DNA, the sequence is TGTGCCAGCAGCTTGACCCCGGCCAGGGCCGAGCAGTACTTC.